This T cell receptor beta chain was identified in a study of OX40 agonist ivuxolimab in advanced cancers. About the study: The patients' treatment was ivuxolimab, an agonistic anti-OX40 (CD134) antibody. Mean age approximately 59 years, range about 23 to 80; roughly 80% male. Findings and caveats of the study: More expanded clones were seen, on average, in CD8+ T cells than in CD4+.

This CDR3 region has 16 residues. The germline V and J ends were trimmed by 1 base and 1 base, with 14 bases remaining between them. Germline values: CDR1 SEHNR, CDR2 FQNEAQ (reference sequence). Clones were read by immunoSEQ multiplex PCR, and TCRdb kept only the in-frame ones, dropping some. The sample shows just under 20,000 clones, 74% of them seen only once. Blood was sampled at baseline, cycle 4 day 1, and cycle 7 day 1. Turning to this clone: Its specificity is not known.

This receptor was taken from an adult with an advanced solid tumor such as melanoma, head and neck, liver or kidney cancer. The sequencing here drew on CD4+ or CD8+ T cells sorted from blood, taken in a trial of the OX40 agonist ivuxolimab. The chain couples TRBV7-9 to TRBJ2-7; weak D call: TRBD2 (6 bases). The CDR3 DNA reads as TGTGCCAGCAGCTTAGGGGGCGGGATTCTTTCCTACGAGCAGTACTTC. Translating gives CASSLGGGILSYEQYF.